The 32 T cell receptor beta chains listed next were all sequenced from one sample in a study of response to subunit inactivated influenza vaccine. TCRdb re-called the RT-PCR reads with MiXCR, one entry per CDR3 protein. Altogether about 520,000 distinct CDR3 sequences are present, around 25% being singletons, with the ten largest covering approximately 2%. Sequenced here: CD4+ T cells sorted from PBMCs, sampled more than 4 days after vaccination. The receptors were gathered from a man in his forties or fifties who received an inactivated influenza vaccine.

This clonotype occurred a few times. The CDR3: CASSTHRETQYF. CDR3 coding DNA: TGTGCCAGCAGTACTCACCGAGAGACCCAGTACTTC. The gene calls are TRBV6-5 and TRBJ2-5; no definite D call. Germline V lookup: CDR1 MNHEY, CDR2 SVGAGI. V was shortened by 5 bases and J by 4 bases, with 8 bases between the two germline ends. The CDR3 covers 12 residues.

V gene TRBV7-2 combines with J gene TRBJ2-1; D remains unclear. V lost 5 bases and J lost 4, with 12 bases in between. Germline CDR1 reads SGHTA; CDR2 reads FQGNSA. The CDR3 length is 14 residues. The CDR3 DNA reads TGTGCCAGCAGCCCCTTGGTCATATACAATGAGCAGTTCTTC. As protein: CASSPLVIYNEQFF.

The CDR3 loop is CATREQGINYGYTF. The CDR3 DNA follows: TGTGCCACCAGGGAACAGGGGATTAACTATGGCTACACCTTC. The chain has TRBV5-4 and TRBJ1-2; 7 nucleotides match TRBD1. The germline gives CDR1 SGHNT, CDR2 YYREEE (reference sequence). The CDR3 runs to 14 residues. With V trimmed by 9 bases and J by 1 base, 9 bases remained unmatched.

The V and J genes are TRBV29-1 and TRBJ1-2; D is unresolved. The CDR3 extends over 13 amino acids. The V and J ends lost 3 bases and 0 bases respectively, with 8 bases between them. Looked up from germline, CDR1 is SQVTM and CDR2 is ANQGSEA. The CDR3 DNA sequence: TGCAGCGTTGATAAGGGAGCTAACTATGGCTACACCTTC. It codes for CSVDKGANYGYTF.

The CDR3 here is CASSLDSDLEQFF. DNA of the CDR3: TGTGCCAGCAGCTTAGACTCGGACCTTGAGCAGTTCTTC. This rearrangement joins TRBV7-7 to TRBJ2-1; D not resolved. The CDR3 loop spans 13 amino acids. Germline V lookup: CDR1 SSHAT, CDR2 FNYEAQ (reference sequence). V was pared by 1 base and J by 9 bases, with 10 bases between.

This rearrangement joins TRBV4-3 to TRBJ2-7; 9 bases map to TRBD1. V was pared by 4 bases and J by 2 bases, with 6 bases of the junction left unmatched. From germline, CDR1 is LGHNA and CDR2 YSLEER. The CDR3 contains 15 residues. CDR3 in DNA: TGCGCCAGCAGCCTTGGGACAGGGAGCCCCTACGAGCAGTACTTC. The encoded protein is CASSLGTGSPYEQYF.

This clonotype was counted between two and nine times. The rearrangement joins TRBV5-5 to TRBJ2-2; 7 bases line up with TRBD1. Germline assignment: CDR1 SGHKS and CDR2 YYEKEE (reference sequence). This CDR3 has 14 amino acids. V shed 4 bases and J 3 bases; nucleotides not matched to a gene: 3. CDR3 nucleotide sequence: TGTGCCAGCAGCAAGGGGGCGGACACCGGGGAGCTGTTTTTT. It encodes CASSKGADTGELFF.

This clonotype came up many times. V gene TRBV7-2 combines with J gene TRBJ1-1; a possible D gene is TRBD1 (6 bases). V gave up 4 bases and J gave up 0 bases, with 9 bases separating them. CDR1 is SGHTA and CDR2 is FQGNSA in the germline V gene. The CDR3 sequence is 14 residues long. The CDR3 region has the DNA TGTGCCAGCAGCTCTTGGACAGTGAACACTGAAGCTTTCTTT. Translated: CASSSWTVNTEAFF.

In this sample, this clonotype turned up a few times. The chain combines TRBV3-1 with TRBJ1-2; D unclear. V lost 4 bases and J lost 3, with 15 bases in between. From germline, CDR1 is LGHDT and CDR2 YNNKEL (reference sequence). CDR3 length: 15 amino acids. The CDR3 loop is CASSPRSWRHYGYTF. For the CDR3, the DNA is TGTGCCAGCAGCCCGAGATCTTGGCGACACTATGGCTACACCTTC.

This clonotype has only a few counts. The chain couples TRBV2 to TRBJ1-2; D is unresolved. The CDR3 totals 12 residues. Trimming took off 6 bases at V and 4 bases at J, with 9 bases between the two ends. The germline CDR1 and CDR2 sequences are SNHLY and FYNNEI. The CDR3 region has the DNA TGTGCCAGCAGCCGCGCTAGCTATGGCTACACCTTC. It is translated as CASSRASYGYTF.

In nucleotides, the CDR3 is TGCAGTGCAACCGGGGTCACTAGCGGGAGATTGCGCGAGCAGTACTTC. This gives the protein CSATGVTSGRLREQYF. The chain uses TRBV20-1 and TRBJ2-7, with TRBD2 matching 11 bases. The V gene end was trimmed by 6 bases and the J gene end by 6 bases; junction bases not matched to a gene: 16. CDR1 and CDR2 from the germline V gene are DFQATT and SNEGSKA (reference sequence). CDR3 length: 16 amino acids.

V and J are TRBV27 and TRBJ1-5; 9 bases align to TRBD1. CDR1 and CDR2 (germline): MNHEY, SMNVEV (reference sequence). Trimming at V came to 5 bases and at J to 2 bases, leaving 4 bases not matched to a gene. The CDR3 length is 15 residues. The CDR3 is CASSHGTGRNQPQHF. For the CDR3, the DNA is TGTGCCAGCAGTCACGGGACAGGGCGCAATCAGCCCCAGCATTTT.

This clonotype has just a few counts. This chain joins TRBV7-2 and TRBJ2-7; 7 bases line up with TRBD2. In germline, CDR1 is SGHTA, CDR2 FQGNSA. With V trimmed by 11 bases and J by 0 bases, 13 bases remained unmatched. The CDR3 totals 15 residues. CDR3 region: CARTGRGTFSYEQYF. CDR3 in DNA: TGTGCCCGGACGGGGAGGGGTACCTTCTCCTACGAGCAGTACTTC.

The rearrangement joins TRBV29-1 to TRBJ1-6, with 10 bases lining up with TRBD1. The CDR3 sequence is 13 residues long. Looked up from germline, CDR1 is SQVTM and CDR2 is ANQGSEA. V gave up 4 bases and J gave up 8 bases; unmatched junction bases: 2. CDR3 sequence (DNA): TGCAGCGTTGGTGGGACAGGGGATTCACCCCTCCACTTT. Amino acids: CSVGGTGDSPLHF.

CDR3 coding DNA: TGTGCCAGCAGTTCGGCTCTCAGGGGTACCATATATTTT. Its protein product is CASSSALRGTIYF. This chain links TRBV12-3 or TRBV12-4 with TRBJ1-3; D perhaps matches TRBD1 (6 bases). CDR3 length: 13 residues. The ends were cut back, 4 bases at V and 10 bases at J, with 14 bases in the middle.

The chain combines TRBV10-3 with TRBJ1-5, with 7 nucleotides matching TRBD1. CDR1 and CDR2 from the germline V gene are ENHRY and SYGVKD. Unmatched junction bases numbered 6, after V lost 10 bases and J lost 3 bases. The CDR3 loop spans 13 amino acids. CDR3 nucleotide sequence: TGTGCCACCGGGACAGCGAACAATCAGCCCCAGCATTTT. This gives the protein CATGTANNQPQHF.

This clonotype was seen a few times. V and J are TRBV7-2 and TRBJ2-3; 11 bases are a match to TRBD2. The J segment lost 10 bases and the V segment lost 5 bases, leaving 14 bases of the junction unmatched. The CDR3 is 16 residues long. From germline, CDR1 is SGHTA and CDR2 FQGNSA. In nucleotides, the CDR3 is TGTGCCAGCAGCCTCAATAGCGGGGGGGCCAGGGATCCGCAGTATTTT. Amino acids: CASSLNSGGARDPQYF. The full variable domain, completed using reference TRBV7-2 and TRBJ2-3, is GAGVSQSPSNKVTEKGKDVELRCDPISGHTALYWYRQSLGQGLEFLIYFQGNSAPDKSGLPSDRFSAERTGGSVSTLTIQRTQQEDSAVYLCASSLNSGGARDPQYFGPGTRLTVL.

Only a few counts were recorded for this clonotype. CDR3 bases: TGCAGTGCCCAAATCCCCCTAGCGGGGGCCTTGGCGGATACGCAGTATTTT. Amino acids: CSAQIPLAGALADTQYF. V and J are TRBV20-1 and TRBJ2-3; TRBD2 aligns across 10 bases. V trimming: 6 bases; J trimming: 6 bases; junction bases outside the gene matches: 18. The V gene's germline CDR1 is DFQATT and CDR2 SNEGSKA (reference sequence). This CDR3 comprises 17 residues.

This sequence joins TRBV11-2 and TRBJ2-1, with D hard to call. V lost 4 bases and J 3 bases, leaving 13 bases between the germline ends. The CDR3 totals 15 residues. Per the germline V gene, CDR1 is SGHAT and CDR2 is FQNNGV. CDR3 coding DNA: TGTGCCAGCAGCTCAAGTTGGTTGGGCTACAATGAGCAGTTCTTC. It yields the protein CASSSSWLGYNEQFF. Full variable domain (rest looked up from reference TRBV11-2 and TRBJ2-1): EAGVAQSPRYKIIEKRQSVAFWCNPISGHATLYWYQQILGQGPKLLIQFQNNGVVDDSQLPKDRFSAERLKGVDSTLKIQPAKLEDSAVYLCASSSSWLGYNEQFFGPGTRLTVL.

In its sample, this clonotype was seen a few times. The chain recombines TRBV7-6 with TRBJ2-7; possibly TRBD1 or TRBD2 for D (5 bases each). CDR1 is SGHVS, CDR2 FNYEAQ, per germline. The V and J ends lost 5 bases and 2 bases respectively, with 13 bases between them. There are 14 residues in the CDR3. DNA of the CDR3: TGTGCCAGCAGCAAGGGGACGGGAACCTACGAGCAGTACTTC. It codes for CASSKGTGTYEQYF.

Here the CDR3 reads CASSQTSGITGELFF. Here the CDR3 DNA reads TGCGCCAGCAGCCAAACTAGCGGGATTACCGGGGAGCTGTTTTTT. The rearrangement joins TRBV4-3 to TRBJ2-2; 10 nucleotides agree with TRBD2. V trimming: 2 bases; J trimming: 5 bases; junction bases outside the gene matches: 2. The CDR3 consists of 15 residues. The V gene's germline CDR1 is LGHNA and CDR2 YSLEER.

This clonotype was detected only a few times. This rearrangement joins TRBV4-2 to TRBJ2-4; a weak D match, TRBD1 (6 bases). The CDR3 is 14 amino acids. Germline V gene lookup returns CDR1 LGHNA and CDR2 YNFKEQ. V lost 2 bases and J 7 bases, leaving 12 bases between the germline ends. CDR3 sequence: CASSQQGKANIQYF. The DNA for the CDR3 is TGTGCCAGCAGCCAACAGGGGAAAGCGAACATTCAGTACTTC.

J is TRBJ2-3 and V is TRBV12-3 or TRBV12-4, with 8 positions matching TRBD2. CDR3 size: 17 residues. V shed 2 bases, J shed 2 bases, and the junction held 9 bases outside the gene matches. The CDR3 nucleotides are TGTGCCAGCAGTTTATATGTGAGCGGGGGCCTCACAGATACGCAGTATTTT. It yields the protein CASSLYVSGGLTDTQYF.

The V call is TRBV12-3 or TRBV12-4, the J call TRBJ2-1; tentatively, D is TRBD2 (6 bases). The CDR3 totals 15 residues. V lost 6 bases to trimming and J lost 4 bases, with 16 bases between them. CDR3 in amino acids: CASRRSGTPYNEQFF. CDR3 sequence (DNA): TGTGCCAGCAGAAGATCCGGGACTCCTTACAATGAGCAGTTCTTC.

This chain connects TRBV6-1 to TRBJ2-7; 10 nucleotides align to TRBD2. Germline V lookup: CDR1 MNHNS, CDR2 SASEGT. The CDR3 loop spans 15 amino acids. Trimming cost V 5 bases and J 6 bases; bases outside gene matches: 10. The CDR3 is CASSTQREGPLEQYF. As DNA, the CDR3 is TGTGCCAGCAGTACCCAGCGGGAGGGCCCCCTCGAGCAGTACTTC.

This clonotype occurred a few times. The rearrangement uses TRBV7-2 and TRBJ2-5; D possibly corresponds to TRBD1 (6 bases). The V and J ends lost 7 bases and 5 bases respectively, with 17 bases between them. The germline V gene encodes CDR1 SGHTA and CDR2 FQGNSA. This CDR3 has 14 residues. The CDR3 sequence is CASTEVGTTETQYF. DNA for the CDR3: TGTGCCAGCACCGAAGTGGGGACAACGGAGACCCAGTACTTC.

The chain employs TRBV3-1 and TRBJ1-1, with D tentatively TRBD1 (6 bases). CDR3 length: 16 residues. CDR1 is LGHDT, CDR2 YNNKEL, per germline (reference sequence). V was trimmed by 3 bases and J by 3 bases, leaving 17 bases between them. The CDR3 spells CASSHWAGGLYTEAFF. The DNA of the CDR3 is TGTGCCAGCAGCCATTGGGCCGGGGGGCTTTACACTGAAGCTTTCTTT.

This chain connects TRBV7-2 to TRBJ2-2; D remains unclear. Trimming removed 0 bases from V and 1 base from J, with 9 bases in between. The CDR3 is 16 residues long. The germline V gene has CDR1 SGHTA and CDR2 FQGNSA. The DNA of the CDR3 is TGTGCCAGCAGCTTAGCTGCGCTTCTGAACACCGGGGAGCTGTTTTTT. Protein sequence: CASSLAALLNTGELFF.

The rearrangement joins TRBV20-1 to TRBJ2-3; 10 nucleotides agree with TRBD2. Unmatched junction bases numbered 9, after V lost 2 bases and J lost 7 bases. Germline values: CDR1 DFQATT, CDR2 SNEGSKA (reference sequence). The CDR3 has 15 amino acids. The CDR3 loop reads CSARLPSGGPYTQYF. CDR3 bases: TGCAGTGCTAGACTTCCTAGCGGGGGACCATATACGCAGTATTTT.

The V and J genes are TRBV7-2 and TRBJ2-7; no firm D call. Trimming left V 3 bases short and J 6 bases short, with 12 bases between. Germline CDR1 and CDR2: SGHTA and FQGNSA. CDR3 length: 13 amino acids. CDR3 sequence (DNA): TGTGCCAGCAGCTTCTCAGTGTCTCGCGAGCAGTACTTC. Translating gives CASSFSVSREQYF.

The chain recombines TRBV29-1 with TRBJ2-7; 8 nucleotides line up with TRBD1. V shed 5 bases, J shed 3 bases, and the junction held 6 bases outside the gene matches. Germline V gene data show CDR1 as SQVTM and CDR2 as ANQGSEA. CDR3 length equals 13 residues. CDR3: CSVLGQGGYEQYF. The CDR3 bases are TGCAGCGTTCTCGGACAGGGAGGCTACGAGCAGTACTTC.

The chain combines TRBV12-3 or TRBV12-4 with TRBJ2-3; 9 positions agree with TRBD2. The CDR3 length is 16 residues. With 4 bases clipped from V and 4 bases from J, the junction kept 9 bases outside the gene matches. CDR3 amino acids: CASSSRGGGAPDTQYF. The CDR3 DNA is TGTGCCAGCAGTTCGAGGGGCGGGGGGGCCCCAGATACGCAGTATTTT.